The clone carrying this TCR beta chain occurred many times. The antigen is unknown. The V and J ends lost 6 bases and 4 bases respectively, with 10 bases between them. This CDR3 has 14 amino acids. CDR1 is MNHNY, CDR2 SVGAGI, per germline (reference sequence). CD25-based Treg depletion was applied to purified naive CD4+ T cells. Regarding the study as a whole: Larger-cohort validation covered only one TCR beta V-J rearrangement. In terms of TCR gene usage, tumor memory CD4+ T cells clustered together with blood and lymph node memory CD4+ cells, as well as with lymph node naive CD4+ cells.

Full-length variable regions came from constant-region reverse primers plus semi-nested Nested Universal Primer A PCR. MiXCR, applied by TCRdb to the 5' RACE reads, yields one record per CDR3 protein. The sample has over 50,000 distinct CDR3 sequences, almost 30% seen once. The sequencing input was tumor-infiltrating naive CD4+ T cells sorted from the breast tumor. Stated subset: naive CD4+ T cells, CD4+CD45RA+CD25-. This TCR was sampled from a female donor with breast cancer. This chain connects TRBV6-6 to TRBJ1-6; the D gene is possibly TRBD1 (5 bases). The chain's CDR3 is CASRRTTYNSPLHF. In nucleotides, the CDR3 is TGTGCCAGCAGGAGGACAACTTATAATTCACCCCTCCACTTT.